This passage covers 8 T cell receptor beta chains from one sample sequenced in a study of blood T cell repertoires in COVID-19. The repertoire was sequenced with immunoSEQ multiplex PCR; TCRdb's copy has only in-frame clones and lacks some. The sample lists approximately 330,000 clones, nearly 90% occurring once. Specimen: peripheral blood. All receptors derive from a woman in her thirties or forties with COVID-19, enrolled during active disease.

The chain joins TRBV7-2 to TRBJ1-5, with a tentative D call TRBD1 (5 bases). Germline CDR1 SGHTA, CDR2 FQGNSA. Deletions cut 2 bases from V and 5 bases from J, with 7 bases between. The CDR3 runs 13 residues. The CDR3 sequence is CASSLQGYQPQHF. The CDR3 coding sequence is TGTGCCAGCAGCTTACAGGGTTATCAGCCCCAGCATTTT. Using reference TRBV7-2 and TRBJ1-5 for the parts outside the CDR3, the full variable domain is GAGVSQSPSNKVTEKGKDVELRCDPISGHTALYWYRQSLGQGLEFLIYFQGNSAPDKSGLPSDRFSAERTGGSVSTLTIQRTQQEDSAVYLCASSLQGYQPQHFGDGTRLSIL.

The rearrangement joins TRBV11-2 to TRBJ2-2; D might be TRBD1 (7 bases). V was cut by 2 bases and J by 7 bases, with 20 bases left in between. The CDR3 totals 17 residues. The germline gives CDR1 SGHAT, CDR2 FQNNGV. The CDR3 protein is CASSLRPQGGAGGELFF. The CDR3 DNA follows: TGTGCCAGCAGCTTAAGGCCCCAGGGGGGAGCGGGCGGGGAGCTGTTTTTT.

V is TRBV29-1 and J is TRBJ1-2, with TRBD1 identical over 7 bases. J gave up 2 bases and V 3 bases, and 3 bases lay outside the gene matches. The CDR3 consists of 13 residues. CDR1 is SQVTM, CDR2 ANQGSEA, per germline. The DNA of the CDR3 is TGCAGCGTTGAGACGACAGGGAACTATGGCTACACCTTC. Encoded protein: CSVETTGNYGYTF.

The chain employs TRBV7-3 and TRBJ2-1; 7 nucleotides match TRBD1. Germline V CDR1 and CDR2: SGHTA, FQGTGA. This CDR3 has 14 residues. With 5 bases clipped from V and 7 bases from J, the junction kept 8 bases outside the gene matches. CDR3 sequence (DNA): TGTGCCAGCAGCCCTCGACAGGGTTGGAATGAGCAGTTCTTC. As protein: CASSPRQGWNEQFF.

The chain carries TRBV6-5 and TRBJ1-2; no reliable D call. V gave up 0 bases and J gave up 2 bases, with 10 bases separating them. The CDR3 totals 15 residues. Per the germline V gene, CDR1 is MNHEY and CDR2 is SVGAGI. CDR3 DNA: TGTGCCAGCAGTTACTCGTATCAGTCCAACTATGGCTACACCTTC. This codes for CASSYSYQSNYGYTF.

This rearrangement joins TRBV7-3 to TRBJ2-3; 13 bases match TRBD2. This CDR3 has 18 amino acids. The trim removed 2 bases at V and 2 bases at J, leaving 7 bases unmatched. Germline CDR1 SGHTA, CDR2 FQGTGA. The CDR3, as DNA: TGTGCCAGCAGCTTATCACTAGCGGGGGGGAAGAACACAGATACGCAGTATTTT. Translation gives CASSLSLAGGKNTDTQYF.

This chain connects TRBV7-2 to TRBJ2-1, with TRBD2 matching over 12 bases. Germline V gene sequence: CDR1 SGHTA, CDR2 FQGNSA. The CDR3 spans 15 residues. After removal of 5 bases from V and 4 bases from J, the junction contained 3 bases not matched to a gene. CDR3 in DNA: TGTGCCAGCAGCCTCGGACTAGCGGGGTACAATGAGCAGTTCTTC. It specifies CASSLGLAGYNEQFF. The whole variable domain, remainder taken from reference TRBV7-2 and TRBJ2-1, is GAGVSQSPSNKVTEKGKDVELRCDPISGHTALYWYRQSLGQGLEFLIYFQGNSAPDKSGLPSDRFSAERTGGSVSTLTIQRTQQEDSAVYLCASSLGLAGYNEQFFGPGTRLTVL.

The chain has TRBV20-1 and TRBJ2-7; D ambiguous. From germline, CDR1 is DFQATT and CDR2 SNEGSKA (reference sequence). V was clipped by 5 bases and J by 6 bases, with 11 bases between them. The CDR3 runs to 11 residues. CDR3 sequence reads: CSAARLSEQYF. CDR3 nucleotides: TGCAGTGCTGCTCGACTCAGCGAGCAGTACTTC.